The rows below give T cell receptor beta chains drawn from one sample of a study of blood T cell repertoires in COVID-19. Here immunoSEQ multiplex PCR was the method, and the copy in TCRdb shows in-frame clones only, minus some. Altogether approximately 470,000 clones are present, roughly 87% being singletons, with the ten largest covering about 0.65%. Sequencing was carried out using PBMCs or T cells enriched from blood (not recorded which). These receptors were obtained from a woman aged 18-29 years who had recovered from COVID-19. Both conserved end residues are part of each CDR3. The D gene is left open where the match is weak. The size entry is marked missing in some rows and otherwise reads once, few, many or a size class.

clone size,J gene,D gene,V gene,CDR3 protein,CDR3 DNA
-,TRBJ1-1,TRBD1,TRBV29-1,CSVRLQGADTEAFF,TGCAGCGTCCGACTACAGGGGGCGGACACTGAAGCTTTCTTT
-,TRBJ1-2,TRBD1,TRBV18,CASSPGQGSYGYTF,TGTGCCAGCTCTCCCGGACAGGGATCGTATGGCTACACCTTC
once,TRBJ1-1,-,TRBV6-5,CASSLRRGVEAFF,TGTGCCAGCAGCCTCCGACGAGGTGTTGAAGCTTTCTTT
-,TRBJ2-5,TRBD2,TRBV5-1,CASTDRGRGETQYF,TGCGCCAGCACCGACCGAGGGAGGGGAGAGACCCAGTACTTC
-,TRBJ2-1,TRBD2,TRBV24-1,CATSGTSGGSYNEQFF,TGTGCCACCAGTGGGACTAGCGGGGGGTCTTACAATGAGCAGTTCTTC
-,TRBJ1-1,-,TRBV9,CASSVGPRRDTEAFF,TGTGCCAGCAGCGTAGGGCCGAGGCGGGACACTGAAGCTTTCTTT
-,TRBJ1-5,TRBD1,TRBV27,CASSRGTGSNQPQHF,TGTGCCAGCAGTCGGGGGACAGGGAGCAATCAGCCCCAGCATTTT
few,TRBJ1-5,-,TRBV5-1,CASSLDGQPDQPQHF,TGCGCCAGCAGCTTGGATGGGCAGCCGGATCAGCCCCAGCATTTT
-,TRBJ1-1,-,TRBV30,CAWIQGRGTEAFF,TGTGCCTGGATCCAGGGGAGAGGGACTGAAGCTTTCTTT
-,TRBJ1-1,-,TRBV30,CAWSQRGGRLDTEAFF,TGTGCCTGGAGCCAACGGGGGGGGCGATTGGATACTGAAGCTTTCTTT
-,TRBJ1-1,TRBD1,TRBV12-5,CASGLGNRGPNTEAFF,TGTGCTAGTGGTTTGGGCAACAGGGGGCCGAACACTGAAGCTTTCTTT
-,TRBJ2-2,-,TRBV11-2,CASSPTPAGELFF,TGTGCCAGCAGCCCTACCCCGGCCGGGGAGCTGTTTTTT
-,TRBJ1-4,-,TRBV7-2,CASRNGRTEKLFF,TGTGCCAGCAGAAATGGGAGGACTGAAAAACTGTTTTTT
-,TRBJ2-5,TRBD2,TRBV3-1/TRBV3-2,CASSPRGSGGVGKETQYF,TGTGCCAGCAGCCCCCGGGGTAGCGGGGGGGTGGGAAAAGAGACCCAGTACTTC
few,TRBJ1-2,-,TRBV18,CASSIREDGYTF,TGTGCCAGCTCGATTAGGGAGGATGGCTACACCTTC
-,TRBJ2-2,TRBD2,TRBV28,CASGLAGGRNGELFF,TGTGCCAGTGGTCTAGCGGGGGGCAGGAACGGGGAGCTGTTTTTT
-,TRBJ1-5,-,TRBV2,CASSVGRYSNQPQHF,TGTGCCAGCAGTGTCGGGAGATATAGCAATCAGCCCCAGCATTTT
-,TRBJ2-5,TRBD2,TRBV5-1,CASSSGLAGGFWETQYF,TGCGCCAGCAGCTCGGGACTAGCGGGGGGCTTTTGGGAGACCCAGTACTTC
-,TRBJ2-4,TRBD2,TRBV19,CASSIRGVAKNIQYF,TGTGCCAGTAGTATCCGGGGGGTAGCCAAAAACATTCAGTACTTC
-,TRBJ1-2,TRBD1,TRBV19,CASSTQGDYGYTF,TGTGCCAGTAGTACGCAGGGGGACTATGGCTACACCTTC
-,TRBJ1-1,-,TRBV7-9,CASSLGGAVNTEAFF,TGTGCCAGCAGCTTAGGCGGGGCAGTGAACACTGAAGCTTTCTTT
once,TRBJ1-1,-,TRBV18,CASSIGEENTEAFF,TGTGCCAGCTCAATCGGAGAAGAGAACACTGAAGCTTTCTTT
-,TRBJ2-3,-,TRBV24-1,CATSDLQTGTQYF,TGTGCCACCAGTGATTTGCAGACTGGTACGCAGTATTTT
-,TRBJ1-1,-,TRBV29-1,CSVAGLGTEAFF,TGCAGCGTCGCGGGCTTGGGCACTGAAGCTTTCTTT
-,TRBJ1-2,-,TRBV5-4,CASSPGADYGYTF,TGTGCCAGCAGTCCCGGAGCAGACTATGGCTACACCTTC
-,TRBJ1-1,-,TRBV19,CASSIPRGGATEAFF,TGTGCCAGTAGTATCCCCCGGGGAGGGGCCACTGAAGCTTTCTTT
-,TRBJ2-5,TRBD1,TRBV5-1,CASSHGTGGQETQYF,TGCGCCAGCAGCCACGGGACAGGGGGCCAAGAGACCCAGTACTTC
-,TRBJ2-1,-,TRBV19,CASSFPSVVNNEQFF,TGTGCCAGTAGTTTTCCTAGCGTTGTCAACAATGAGCAGTTCTTC